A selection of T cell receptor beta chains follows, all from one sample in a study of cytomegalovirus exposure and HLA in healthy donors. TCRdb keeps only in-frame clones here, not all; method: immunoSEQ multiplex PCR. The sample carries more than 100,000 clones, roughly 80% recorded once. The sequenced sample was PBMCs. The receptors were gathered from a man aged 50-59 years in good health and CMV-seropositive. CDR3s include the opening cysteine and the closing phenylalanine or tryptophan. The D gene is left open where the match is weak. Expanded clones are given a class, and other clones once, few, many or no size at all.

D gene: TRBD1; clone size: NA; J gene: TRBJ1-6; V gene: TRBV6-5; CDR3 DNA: TGTGCCAGCAGGTCGGACAGGGGTTATAATTCACCCCTCCACTTT; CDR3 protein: CASRSDRGYNSPLHF
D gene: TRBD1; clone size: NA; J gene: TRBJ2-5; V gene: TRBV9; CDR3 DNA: TGTGCCAGCAGCGCCCACATGACAGGGCCTGGGGAGACCCAGTACTTC; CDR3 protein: CASSAHMTGPGETQYF
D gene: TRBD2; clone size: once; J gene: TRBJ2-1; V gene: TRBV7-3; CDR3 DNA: TGTGCCAGCAGCATACTAGCGGGGGGTTTCAATGAGCAGTTCTTC; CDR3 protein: CASSILAGGFNEQFF
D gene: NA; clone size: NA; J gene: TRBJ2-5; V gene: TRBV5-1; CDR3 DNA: TGCGCCAGCAGATGGTCAATGGGGAGACAAGAGACCCAGTACTTC; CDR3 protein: CASRWSMGRQETQYF
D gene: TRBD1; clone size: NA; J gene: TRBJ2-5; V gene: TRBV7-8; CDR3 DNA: TGTGCCAGCAGCTCCGGGACAGGGTTGGAGCAGTACTTC; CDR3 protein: CASSSGTGLEQYF
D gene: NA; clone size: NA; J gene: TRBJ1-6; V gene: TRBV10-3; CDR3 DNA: TGTGCCATTTGGGACATGAATTCACCCCTCCACTTT; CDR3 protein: CAIWDMNSPLHF
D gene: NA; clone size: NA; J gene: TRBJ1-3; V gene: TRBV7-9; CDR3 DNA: TGTGCCAGCAGCTTAGCAGGGGGTGGAAACACCATATATTTT; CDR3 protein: CASSLAGGGNTIYF
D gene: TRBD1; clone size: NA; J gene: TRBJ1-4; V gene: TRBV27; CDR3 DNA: TGTGCCAGCAGTCCGGACAGGGGGCGTGGGGAAAAACTGTTTTTT; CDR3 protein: CASSPDRGRGEKLFF
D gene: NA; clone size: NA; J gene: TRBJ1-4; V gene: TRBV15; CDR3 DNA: TGTGCCACCAGCAGAGATAAGGGGGGGTTTGAAAAACTGTTTTTT; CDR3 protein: CATSRDKGGFEKLFF
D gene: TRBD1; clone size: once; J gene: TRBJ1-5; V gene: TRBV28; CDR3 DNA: TGTGCCAGCAGGTTGGGACAGGGAGCTCAGCCCCAGCATTTT; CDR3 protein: CASRLGQGAQPQHF
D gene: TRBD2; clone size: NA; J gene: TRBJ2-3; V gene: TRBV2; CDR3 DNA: TGTGCCAGCAGACCCGGGACTAGCGGGAGACGAGGAGATACGCAGTATTTT; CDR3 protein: CASRPGTSGRRGDTQYF
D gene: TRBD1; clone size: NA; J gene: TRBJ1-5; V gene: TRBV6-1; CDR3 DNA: TGTGCCAGCAGGGACAGGGGGATCAATCAGCCCCAGCATTTT; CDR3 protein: CASRDRGINQPQHF
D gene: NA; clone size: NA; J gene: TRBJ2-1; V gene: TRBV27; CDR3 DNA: TGTGCCAGCAGTCCGGACTTCAGCTCCTACAATGAGCAGTTCTTC; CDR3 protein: CASSPDFSSYNEQFF
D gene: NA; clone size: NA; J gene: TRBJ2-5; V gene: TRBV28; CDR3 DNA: TGTGCCAGCAGAGCAGGGGGAGGTGAGACCCAGTACTTC; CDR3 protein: CASRAGGGETQYF
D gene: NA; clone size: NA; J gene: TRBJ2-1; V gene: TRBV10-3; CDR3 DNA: TGTGCCATCAGTGAAGTTTCTACCAATTACAATGAGCAGTTCTTC; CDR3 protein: CAISEVSTNYNEQFF
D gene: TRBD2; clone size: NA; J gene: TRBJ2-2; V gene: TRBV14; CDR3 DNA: TGTGCCAGCAGCCAAGCGTCGGGAGGACCCGGGGAGCTGTTTTTT; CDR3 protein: CASSQASGGPGELFF
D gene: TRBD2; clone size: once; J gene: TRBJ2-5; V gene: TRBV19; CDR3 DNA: TGTGCTAGTAGTATTGCGGGGGGAGTACGGGAGACCCAGTACTTC; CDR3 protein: CASSIAGGVRETQYF
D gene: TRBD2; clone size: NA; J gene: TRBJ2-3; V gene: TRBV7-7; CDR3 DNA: TGTGCCAGCAGCCAAGGGACTAGCGGAGACACAGATACGCAGTATTTT; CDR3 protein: CASSQGTSGDTDTQYF
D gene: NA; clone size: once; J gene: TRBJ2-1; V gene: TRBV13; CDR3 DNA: TGTGCCAGCAGCTCCAGAACCTGGGACACCCACCACAATGAGCAGTTCTTC; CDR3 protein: CASSSRTWDTHHNEQFF
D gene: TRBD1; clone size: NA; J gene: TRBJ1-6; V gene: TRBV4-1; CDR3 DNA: TGCGCCAGCAGCCAAGACAGGGGGCGAATAGGTAGTTCACCCCTCCACTTT; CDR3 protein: CASSQDRGRIGSSPLHF
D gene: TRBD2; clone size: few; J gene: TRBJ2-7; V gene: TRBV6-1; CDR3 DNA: TGTGCCAGCACCTCGGGACTAGCGGGAGATTGGGAGCAGTACTTC; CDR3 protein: CASTSGLAGDWEQYF
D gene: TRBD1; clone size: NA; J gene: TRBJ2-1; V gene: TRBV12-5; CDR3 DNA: TGTGCTAGTGGTTTGGGACAGGGCCACAATGAGCAGTTCTTC; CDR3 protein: CASGLGQGHNEQFF
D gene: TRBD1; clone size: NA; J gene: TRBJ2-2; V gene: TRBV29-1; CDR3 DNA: TGCAGCGTTAGCCCGGGACAGACCTCCACCGGGGAGCTGTTTTTT; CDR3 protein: CSVSPGQTSTGELFF
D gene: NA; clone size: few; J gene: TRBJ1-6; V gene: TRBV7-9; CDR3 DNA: TGTGCCAGCAGCCTAAAGGGACACACTTCACCCCTCCACTTT; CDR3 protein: CASSLKGHTSPLHF
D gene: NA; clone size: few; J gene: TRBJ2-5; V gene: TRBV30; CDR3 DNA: TGTGCCTGGAGCGGTATTCACGGGGGGCTAGCGGAGCTGTACCAAGAGACCCAGTACTTC; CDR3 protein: CAWSGIHGGLAELYQETQYF
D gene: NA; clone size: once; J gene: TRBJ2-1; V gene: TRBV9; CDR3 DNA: TGTGCCAGCAGCGTAGGACCGGGAGCATCGAACAATGAGCAGTTCTTC; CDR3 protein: CASSVGPGASNNEQFF
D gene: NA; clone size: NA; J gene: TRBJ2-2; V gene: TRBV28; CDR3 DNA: TGTGCCAGCAGTTTCTTCCAGGGCTCCAACACCGGGGAGCTGTTTTTT; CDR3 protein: CASSFFQGSNTGELFF
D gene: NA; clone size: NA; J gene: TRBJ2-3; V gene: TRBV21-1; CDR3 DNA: TGTGCCAGCAGCAGACAGATGACAGGGACTAGCACAGATACGCAGTATTTT; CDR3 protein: CASSRQMTGTSTDTQYF
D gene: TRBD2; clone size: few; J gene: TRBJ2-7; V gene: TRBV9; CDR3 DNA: TGTGCCAGCAGCGGGGGCGGGAGGGGTAACGAGCAGTACTTC; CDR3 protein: CASSGGGRGNEQYF
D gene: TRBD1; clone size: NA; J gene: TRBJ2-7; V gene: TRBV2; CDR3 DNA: TGTGCCAGCAGACTAGGACAGGTGAGCTACGAGCAGTACTTC; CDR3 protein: CASRLGQVSYEQYF
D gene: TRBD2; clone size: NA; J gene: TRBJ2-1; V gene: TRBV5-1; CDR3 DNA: TGCGCCAGCAGCCCCCGGACTAGCGGGAATTCCTACAATGAGCAGTTCTTC; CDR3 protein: CASSPRTSGNSYNEQFF
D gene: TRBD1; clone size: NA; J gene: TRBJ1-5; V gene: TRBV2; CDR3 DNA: TGTGCCAGCAGTACGGGACAGGGAAATCAGCCCCAGCATTTT; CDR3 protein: CASSTGQGNQPQHF
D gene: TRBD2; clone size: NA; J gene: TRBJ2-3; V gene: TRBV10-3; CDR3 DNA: TGTGCCATCAGTGACGTGACTAGCGGGAGAGGTCCAGATACGCAGTATTTT; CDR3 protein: CAISDVTSGRGPDTQYF
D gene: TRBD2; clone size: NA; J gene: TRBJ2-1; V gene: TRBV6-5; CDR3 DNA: TGTGCCAGCAGTTCGAGGAGCGGGAGATCCTACAATGAGCAGTTCTTC; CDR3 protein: CASSSRSGRSYNEQFF
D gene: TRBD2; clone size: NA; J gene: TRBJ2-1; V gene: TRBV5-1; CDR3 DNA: TGCGCCAGCAGCTTGGCAGTCCTAGCGGGGAACAATGAGCAGTTCTTC; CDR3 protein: CASSLAVLAGNNEQFF
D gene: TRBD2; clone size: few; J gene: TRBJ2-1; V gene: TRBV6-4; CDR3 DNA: TGTGCCAGCAGTGTGGAGGCGGGAGCAGGTAATGAGCAGTTCTTC; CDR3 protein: CASSVEAGAGNEQFF
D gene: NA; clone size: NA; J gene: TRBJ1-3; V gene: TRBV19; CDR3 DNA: TGTGCCAGCAATGCGGGGACTCAAACTGGAAACACCATATATTTT; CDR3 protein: CASNAGTQTGNTIYF
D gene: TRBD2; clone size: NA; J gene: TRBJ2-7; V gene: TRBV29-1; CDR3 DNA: TGCAGCGTTGTAGGCCTAGCGGGAGCTCTCTACGAGCAGTACTTC; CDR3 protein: CSVVGLAGALYEQYF
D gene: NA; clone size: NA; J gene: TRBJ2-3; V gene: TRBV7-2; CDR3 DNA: TGTGCCAGCAGAGCTGTTGCAGATACGCAGTATTTT; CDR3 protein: CASRAVADTQYF
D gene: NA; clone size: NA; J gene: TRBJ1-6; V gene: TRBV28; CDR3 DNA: TGTGCCAGCACGGCTCCGGGTTCACCCCTCCACTTT; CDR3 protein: CASTAPGSPLHF
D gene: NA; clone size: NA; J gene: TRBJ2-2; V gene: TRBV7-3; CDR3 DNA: TGTGCCAGCAGCTCAGGCGGGGAGCTGTTTTTT; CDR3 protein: CASSSGGELFF
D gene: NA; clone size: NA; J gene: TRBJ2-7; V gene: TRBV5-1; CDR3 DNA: TGCGCCAGCAGCTTGGTAGGTGGGCAAGGGGACTACGAGCAGTACTTC; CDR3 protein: CASSLVGGQGDYEQYF
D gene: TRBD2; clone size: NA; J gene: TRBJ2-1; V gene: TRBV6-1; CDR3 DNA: TGTGCCAGCAGTGAACTTGGACTAGCGGGAGACAATGAGCAGCTCTTC; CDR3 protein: CASSELGLAGDNEQLF
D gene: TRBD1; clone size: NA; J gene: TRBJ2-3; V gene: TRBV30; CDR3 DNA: TGTGCCTCCTCCGGGACAGGGGGCCCAGATACGCAGTATTTT; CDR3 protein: CASSGTGGPDTQYF
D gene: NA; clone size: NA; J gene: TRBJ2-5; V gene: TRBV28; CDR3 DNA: TGTGCCAGCAGTTTAGGGGGAGGCTTGGAGCCTTCGGAGACCCAGTACTTC; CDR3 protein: CASSLGGGLEPSETQYF
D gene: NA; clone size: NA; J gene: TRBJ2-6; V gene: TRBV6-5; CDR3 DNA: TGTGCCAGTCAGGGGTCCCCATCTGGGGCCAACGTCCTGACTTTC; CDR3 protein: CASQGSPSGANVLTF
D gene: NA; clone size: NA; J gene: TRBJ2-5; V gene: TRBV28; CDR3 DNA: TGTGCCAGCAGTCGTATCTCGGCAGGATATCAAGAGACCCAGTACTTC; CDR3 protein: CASSRISAGYQETQYF
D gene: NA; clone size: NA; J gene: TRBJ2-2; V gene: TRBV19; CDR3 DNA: TGTGCCAGTAGTGAGTACCCCAGGGAAACCGGGGAGCTGTTTTTT; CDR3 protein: CASSEYPRETGELFF
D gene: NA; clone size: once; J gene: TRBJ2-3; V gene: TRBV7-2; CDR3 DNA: TGTGCCAGCAGCTGGGGACTCCCCTCAGATACGCAGTATTTT; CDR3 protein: CASSWGLPSDTQYF
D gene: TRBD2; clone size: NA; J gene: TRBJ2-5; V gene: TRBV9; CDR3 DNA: TGTGCCAGCAGCGTAGCTAGCGGGCAAGAGACCCAGTACTTC; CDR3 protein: CASSVASGQETQYF
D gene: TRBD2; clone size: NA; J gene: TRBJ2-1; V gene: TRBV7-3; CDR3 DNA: TGTGCCAGCAGCCATAACGCCGGGACTAGCGGGTACAATGAGCAGTTCTTC; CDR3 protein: CASSHNAGTSGYNEQFF
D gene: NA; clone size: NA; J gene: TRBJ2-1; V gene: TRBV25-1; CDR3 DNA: TGTGCCAGCAGTGAATCGAGGCTTCTCTACAATGAGCAGTTCTTC; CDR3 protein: CASSESRLLYNEQFF
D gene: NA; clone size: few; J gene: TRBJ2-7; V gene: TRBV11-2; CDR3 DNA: TGTGCCAGCAGCCCTTCGGGGAGAGGCGAGCAGTACTTC; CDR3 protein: CASSPSGRGEQYF
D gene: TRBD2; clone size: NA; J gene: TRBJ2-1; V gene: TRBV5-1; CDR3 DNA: TGCGCCAGCAGCTTGGAGACTAGCGGGAGGGCCGAACGAGAGCAGTTCTTC; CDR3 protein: CASSLETSGRAEREQFF
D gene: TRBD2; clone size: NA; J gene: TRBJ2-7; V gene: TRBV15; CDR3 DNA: TGTGCCACCCGTTCCCTTAGCGGGAGGACTGACGAGCAGTACTTC; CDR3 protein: CATRSLSGRTDEQYF
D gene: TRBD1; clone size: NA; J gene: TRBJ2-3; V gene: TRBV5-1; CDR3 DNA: TGCGCCAGCAGCTCGGGGACAGGGGTCGGCACAGATACGCAGTATTTT; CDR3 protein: CASSSGTGVGTDTQYF
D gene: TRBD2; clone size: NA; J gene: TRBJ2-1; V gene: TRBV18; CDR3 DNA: TGTGCCAGCTCACCATCCGGGCTAGCGGGTTTCAATGAGCAGTTCTTC; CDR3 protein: CASSPSGLAGFNEQFF
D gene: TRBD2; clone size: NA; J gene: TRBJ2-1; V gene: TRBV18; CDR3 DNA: TGTACCAGCTCACCAGAGCTCGGGGGGGCTGGCAATGAGCAGTTCTTC; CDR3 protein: CTSSPELGGAGNEQFF
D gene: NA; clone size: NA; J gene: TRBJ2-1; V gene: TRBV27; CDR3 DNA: TGTGCCAGCAGTTTTGATCTCCAGTACAATGAGCAGTTCTTC; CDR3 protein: CASSFDLQYNEQFF